This T cell receptor (beta chain) was documented in a study of regulatory T cells in long-lasting Graves disease. Study summary: Newly diagnosed Graves' patients took antithyroid drugs under 3 months. Study results and limitations: Not thyroid tissue but only peripheral blood was studied. Among samples with persistent disease, TRBV28, TRBJ1-2 and TRBJ2-5 were favored.

The germline V gene encodes CDR1 SGHAT and CDR2 FQNNGV. CDR3 length: 14 amino acids. Trimming at V came to 5 bases and at J to 1 base, leaving 4 bases not matched to a gene. HTBI primers from iRepertoire and Arm-PCR of CDR3 regions yielded the TCR beta libraries. A single record per CDR3 protein comes from TCRdb applying MiXCR to the multiplex PCR reads. The sample carries around 230,000 distinct CDR3 sequences, 15% to 20% recorded once. Sample time point: newly diagnosed GD, antithyroid drugs for less than 3 months. From PBMCs, RNA was extracted and then used to make the TCR library. This clonotype was recorded many times. The antigen is not known.

The sample in question was peripheral blood mononuclear cells (PBMCs), obtained at new diagnosis, from a patient treated with antithyroid drugs. V is TRBV11-2 and J is TRBJ1-1; 7 nucleotides line up with TRBD1. The sequence was collected from a female donor with Graves disease. CDR3 DNA: TGTGCCAGCAGCACGGGGACAGAGAACACTGAAGCTTTCTTT. It is translated as CASSTGTENTEAFF.